This TCR beta chain was retrieved from a study of shared clonotypes between healthy human individuals. Trimming removed 5 bases from V and 3 bases from J; junction bases left unmatched: 8. The germline CDR1 and CDR2 sequences are SGHAT and FQNNGV. CDR3 size: 15 residues. Positive CCR7 selection of CD45RO-negative cells yielded the naive CD8 cells, and terminally differentiated effector memory CD45RA+ cells were excluded. Libraries were prepared by immunoSEQ multiplex PCR; TCRdb keeps only in-frame clonotypes and omits some of them. The repertoire includes 800,000 to 950,000 clones, about 96% of them detected once, and over 0.2% sits in the top ten.

The receptor was isolated from a man younger than 45 in good health. Material for sequencing was naive CD8+ T cells sorted from blood. This chain joins TRBV11-2 and TRBJ2-3; 7 bases are shared with TRBD2. CDR3 in amino acids: CASSPWGGVTDTQYF. CDR3 nucleotides: TGTGCCAGCAGCCCCTGGGGGGGAGTGACAGATACGCAGTATTTT.